The TCR beta chain described here comes from a study of T cell clones after liver transplantation. In the study overall: TCRbeta sequencing after a pre-transplant mixed lymphocyte reaction identified graft-donor-reactive clones, later tracked in post-transplant blood. Without induction therapy, subjects received standard immunosuppression until 12-24 months post-transplant.

Germline lookup yields CDR1 MNHEY and CDR2 SVGAGI. Trimming removed 2 bases from V and 0 bases from J, with 9 bases in between. CDR3 length equals 15 residues. Method: immunoSEQ multiplex PCR; TCRdb's copy keeps in-frame clones and lacks some. The sample records about 76,000 clones, roughly 83% being singletons. The origin of this receptor is a human patient who received a liver transplant. Some T cells could come from the graft donor. The chain recombines TRBV6-5 with TRBJ2-3, with TRBD2 as a possible D gene (5 bases). Sequenced here: CD4+ T cells from blood, sampled at the 22-month timepoint. The CDR3 bases are TGTGCCAGCAGTTACGTAAGAGGGAGCACAGATACGCAGTATTTT. Translation: CASSYVRGSTDTQYF.